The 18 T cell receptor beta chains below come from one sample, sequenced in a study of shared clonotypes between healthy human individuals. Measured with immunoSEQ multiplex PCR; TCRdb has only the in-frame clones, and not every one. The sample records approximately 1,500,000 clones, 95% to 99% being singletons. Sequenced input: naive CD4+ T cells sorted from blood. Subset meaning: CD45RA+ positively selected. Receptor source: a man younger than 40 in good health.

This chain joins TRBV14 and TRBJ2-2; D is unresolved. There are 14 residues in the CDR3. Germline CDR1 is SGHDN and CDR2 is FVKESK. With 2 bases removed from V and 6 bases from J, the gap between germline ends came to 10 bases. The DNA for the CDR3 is TGTGCCAGCAGCCAACCGCTTAGATCCGGGGAGCTGTTTTTT. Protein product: CASSQPLRSGELFF.

CDR3 DNA: TGTGCCAGCAGTTATTGGACCGGCACTGAAGCTTTCTTT. Protein: CASSYWTGTEAFF. J is TRBJ1-1 and V is TRBV6-5; D gene ambiguous. Deletions cut 3 bases from V and 4 bases from J, with 9 bases between. This CDR3 is 13 amino acids long. In germline, CDR1 is MNHEY, CDR2 SVGAGI.

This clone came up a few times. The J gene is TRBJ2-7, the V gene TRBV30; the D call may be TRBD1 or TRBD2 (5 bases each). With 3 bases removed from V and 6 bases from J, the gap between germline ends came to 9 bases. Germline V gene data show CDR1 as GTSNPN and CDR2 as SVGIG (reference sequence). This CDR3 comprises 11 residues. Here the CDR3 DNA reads TGTGCCTGGAGAGGGGCGGGCGAGCAGTACTTC. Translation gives CAWRGAGEQYF.

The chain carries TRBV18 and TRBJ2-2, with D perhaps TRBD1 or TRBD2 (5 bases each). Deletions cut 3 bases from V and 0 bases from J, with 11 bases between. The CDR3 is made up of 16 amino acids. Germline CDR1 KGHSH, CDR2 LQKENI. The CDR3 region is CASSPLRGPNTGELFF. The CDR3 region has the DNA TGTGCCAGCTCACCTCTCCGGGGCCCGAACACCGGGGAGCTGTTTTTT.

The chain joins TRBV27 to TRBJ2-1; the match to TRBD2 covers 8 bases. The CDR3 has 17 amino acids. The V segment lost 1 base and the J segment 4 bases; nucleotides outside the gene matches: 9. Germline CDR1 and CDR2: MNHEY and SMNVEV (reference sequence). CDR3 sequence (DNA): TGTGCCAGCAGTTTATACCTGGGACTAGTCTCTTACAATGAGCAGTTCTTC. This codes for CASSLYLGLVSYNEQFF.

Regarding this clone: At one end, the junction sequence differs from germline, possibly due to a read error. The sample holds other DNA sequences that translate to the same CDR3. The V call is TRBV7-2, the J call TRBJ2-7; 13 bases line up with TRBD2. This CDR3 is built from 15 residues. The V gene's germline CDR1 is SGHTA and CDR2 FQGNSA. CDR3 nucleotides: TGTGCCAGTAGCTCGAGGACTAGCGGGAGCTACGAGCAGTACTTC. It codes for CASSSRTSGSYEQYF. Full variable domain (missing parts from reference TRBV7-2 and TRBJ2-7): GAGVSQSPSNKVTEKGKDVELRCDPISGHTALYWYRQSLGQGLEFLIYFQGNSAPDKSGLPSDRFSAERTGGSVSTLTIQRTQQEDSAVYLCASSSRTSGSYEQYFGPGTRLTVT.

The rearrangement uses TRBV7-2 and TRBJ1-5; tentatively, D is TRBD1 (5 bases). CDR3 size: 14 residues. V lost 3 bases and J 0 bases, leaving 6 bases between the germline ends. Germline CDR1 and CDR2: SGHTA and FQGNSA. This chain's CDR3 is CASSFQGSNQPQHF. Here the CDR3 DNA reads TGTGCCAGCAGCTTTCAGGGTAGCAATCAGCCCCAGCATTTT.

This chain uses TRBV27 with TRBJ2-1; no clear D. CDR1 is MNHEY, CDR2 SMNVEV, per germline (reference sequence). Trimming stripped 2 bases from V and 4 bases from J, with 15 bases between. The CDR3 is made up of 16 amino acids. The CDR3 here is CASSLEHHAKYNEQFF. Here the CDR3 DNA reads TGTGCCAGCAGTTTAGAACATCACGCGAAGTACAATGAGCAGTTCTTC.

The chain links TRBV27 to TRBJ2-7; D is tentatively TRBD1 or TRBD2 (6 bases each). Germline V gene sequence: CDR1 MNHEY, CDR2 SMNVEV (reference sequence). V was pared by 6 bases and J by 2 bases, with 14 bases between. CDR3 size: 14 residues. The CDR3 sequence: CASRRPGEAYEQYF. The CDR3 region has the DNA TGTGCCAGCAGGCGGCCAGGGGAGGCCTACGAGCAGTACTTC.

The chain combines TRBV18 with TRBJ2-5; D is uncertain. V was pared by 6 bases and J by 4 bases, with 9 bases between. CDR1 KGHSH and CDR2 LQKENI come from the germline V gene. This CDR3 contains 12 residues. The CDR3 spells CASSLVGETQYF. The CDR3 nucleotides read TGTGCCAGCTCGCTTGTCGGAGAGACCCAGTACTTC.

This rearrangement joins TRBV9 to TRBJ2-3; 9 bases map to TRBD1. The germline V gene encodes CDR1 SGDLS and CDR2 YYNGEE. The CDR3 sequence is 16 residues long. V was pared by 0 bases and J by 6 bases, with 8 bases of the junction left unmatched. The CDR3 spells CASSVDSGTGSDTQYF. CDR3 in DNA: TGTGCCAGCAGCGTAGATTCCGGGACAGGGTCGGATACGCAGTATTTT.

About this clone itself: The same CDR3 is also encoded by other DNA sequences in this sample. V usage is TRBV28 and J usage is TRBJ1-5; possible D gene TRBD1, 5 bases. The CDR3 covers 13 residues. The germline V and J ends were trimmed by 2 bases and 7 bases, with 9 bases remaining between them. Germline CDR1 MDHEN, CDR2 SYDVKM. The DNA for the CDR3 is TGTGCCAGCAGTTTACTTGGGGACCAGCCCCAGCATTTT. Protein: CASSLLGDQPQHF.

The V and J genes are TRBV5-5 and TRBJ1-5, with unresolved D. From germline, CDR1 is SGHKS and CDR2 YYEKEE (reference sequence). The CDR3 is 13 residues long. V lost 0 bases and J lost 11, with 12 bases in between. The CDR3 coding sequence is TGTGCCAGCAGCTTGGTGGCTGCCGCGGCCCAGCATTTT. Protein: CASSLVAAAAQHF. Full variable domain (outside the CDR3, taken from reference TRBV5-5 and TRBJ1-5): DAGVTQSPTHLIKTRGQQVTLRCSPISGHKSVSWYQQVLGQGPQFIFQYYEKEERGRGNFPDRFSARQFPNYSSELNVNALLLGDSALYLCASSLVAAAAQHFGDGTRLSIL.

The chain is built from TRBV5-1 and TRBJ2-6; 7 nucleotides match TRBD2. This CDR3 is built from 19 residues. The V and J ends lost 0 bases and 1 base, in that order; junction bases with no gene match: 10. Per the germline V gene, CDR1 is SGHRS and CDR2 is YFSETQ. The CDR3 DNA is TGCGCCAGCAGCTTGGGCCTGGGGCGGGAGCCTTCTGGGGCCAACGTCCTGACTTTC. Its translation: CASSLGLGREPSGANVLTF.

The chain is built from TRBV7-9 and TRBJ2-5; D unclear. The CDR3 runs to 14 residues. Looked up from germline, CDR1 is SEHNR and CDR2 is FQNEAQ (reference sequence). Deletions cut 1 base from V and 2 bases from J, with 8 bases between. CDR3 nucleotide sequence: TGTGCCAGCAGCTTAGGGGCACAGCAAGAGACCCAGTACTTC. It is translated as CASSLGAQQETQYF.

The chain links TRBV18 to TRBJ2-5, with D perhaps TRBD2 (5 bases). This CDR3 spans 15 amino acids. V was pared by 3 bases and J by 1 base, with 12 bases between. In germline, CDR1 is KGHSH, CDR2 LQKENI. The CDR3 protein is CASSPLMGVQETQYF. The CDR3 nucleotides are TGTGCCAGCTCACCTCTTATGGGAGTCCAAGAGACCCAGTACTTC.

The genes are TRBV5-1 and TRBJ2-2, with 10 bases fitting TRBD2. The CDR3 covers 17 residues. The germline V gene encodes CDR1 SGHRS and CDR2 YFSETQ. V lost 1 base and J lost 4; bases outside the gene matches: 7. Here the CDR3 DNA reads TGCGCCAGCAGCTTGATGGTGGGACTAGCGAGCACCGGGGAGCTGTTTTTT. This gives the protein CASSLMVGLASTGELFF.

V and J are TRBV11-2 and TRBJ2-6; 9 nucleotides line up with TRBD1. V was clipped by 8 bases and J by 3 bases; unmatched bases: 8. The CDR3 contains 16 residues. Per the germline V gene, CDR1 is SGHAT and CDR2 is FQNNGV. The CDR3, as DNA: TGTGCCAGCCGGTCAAGACAGGGGGTTGGGGCCAACGTCCTGACTTTC. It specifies CASRSRQGVGANVLTF. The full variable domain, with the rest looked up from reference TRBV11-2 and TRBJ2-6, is EAGVAQSPRYKIIEKRQSVAFWCNPISGHATLYWYQQILGQGPKLLIQFQNNGVVDDSQLPKDRFSAERLKGVDSTLKIQPAKLEDSAVYLCASRSRQGVGANVLTFGAGSRLTVL.